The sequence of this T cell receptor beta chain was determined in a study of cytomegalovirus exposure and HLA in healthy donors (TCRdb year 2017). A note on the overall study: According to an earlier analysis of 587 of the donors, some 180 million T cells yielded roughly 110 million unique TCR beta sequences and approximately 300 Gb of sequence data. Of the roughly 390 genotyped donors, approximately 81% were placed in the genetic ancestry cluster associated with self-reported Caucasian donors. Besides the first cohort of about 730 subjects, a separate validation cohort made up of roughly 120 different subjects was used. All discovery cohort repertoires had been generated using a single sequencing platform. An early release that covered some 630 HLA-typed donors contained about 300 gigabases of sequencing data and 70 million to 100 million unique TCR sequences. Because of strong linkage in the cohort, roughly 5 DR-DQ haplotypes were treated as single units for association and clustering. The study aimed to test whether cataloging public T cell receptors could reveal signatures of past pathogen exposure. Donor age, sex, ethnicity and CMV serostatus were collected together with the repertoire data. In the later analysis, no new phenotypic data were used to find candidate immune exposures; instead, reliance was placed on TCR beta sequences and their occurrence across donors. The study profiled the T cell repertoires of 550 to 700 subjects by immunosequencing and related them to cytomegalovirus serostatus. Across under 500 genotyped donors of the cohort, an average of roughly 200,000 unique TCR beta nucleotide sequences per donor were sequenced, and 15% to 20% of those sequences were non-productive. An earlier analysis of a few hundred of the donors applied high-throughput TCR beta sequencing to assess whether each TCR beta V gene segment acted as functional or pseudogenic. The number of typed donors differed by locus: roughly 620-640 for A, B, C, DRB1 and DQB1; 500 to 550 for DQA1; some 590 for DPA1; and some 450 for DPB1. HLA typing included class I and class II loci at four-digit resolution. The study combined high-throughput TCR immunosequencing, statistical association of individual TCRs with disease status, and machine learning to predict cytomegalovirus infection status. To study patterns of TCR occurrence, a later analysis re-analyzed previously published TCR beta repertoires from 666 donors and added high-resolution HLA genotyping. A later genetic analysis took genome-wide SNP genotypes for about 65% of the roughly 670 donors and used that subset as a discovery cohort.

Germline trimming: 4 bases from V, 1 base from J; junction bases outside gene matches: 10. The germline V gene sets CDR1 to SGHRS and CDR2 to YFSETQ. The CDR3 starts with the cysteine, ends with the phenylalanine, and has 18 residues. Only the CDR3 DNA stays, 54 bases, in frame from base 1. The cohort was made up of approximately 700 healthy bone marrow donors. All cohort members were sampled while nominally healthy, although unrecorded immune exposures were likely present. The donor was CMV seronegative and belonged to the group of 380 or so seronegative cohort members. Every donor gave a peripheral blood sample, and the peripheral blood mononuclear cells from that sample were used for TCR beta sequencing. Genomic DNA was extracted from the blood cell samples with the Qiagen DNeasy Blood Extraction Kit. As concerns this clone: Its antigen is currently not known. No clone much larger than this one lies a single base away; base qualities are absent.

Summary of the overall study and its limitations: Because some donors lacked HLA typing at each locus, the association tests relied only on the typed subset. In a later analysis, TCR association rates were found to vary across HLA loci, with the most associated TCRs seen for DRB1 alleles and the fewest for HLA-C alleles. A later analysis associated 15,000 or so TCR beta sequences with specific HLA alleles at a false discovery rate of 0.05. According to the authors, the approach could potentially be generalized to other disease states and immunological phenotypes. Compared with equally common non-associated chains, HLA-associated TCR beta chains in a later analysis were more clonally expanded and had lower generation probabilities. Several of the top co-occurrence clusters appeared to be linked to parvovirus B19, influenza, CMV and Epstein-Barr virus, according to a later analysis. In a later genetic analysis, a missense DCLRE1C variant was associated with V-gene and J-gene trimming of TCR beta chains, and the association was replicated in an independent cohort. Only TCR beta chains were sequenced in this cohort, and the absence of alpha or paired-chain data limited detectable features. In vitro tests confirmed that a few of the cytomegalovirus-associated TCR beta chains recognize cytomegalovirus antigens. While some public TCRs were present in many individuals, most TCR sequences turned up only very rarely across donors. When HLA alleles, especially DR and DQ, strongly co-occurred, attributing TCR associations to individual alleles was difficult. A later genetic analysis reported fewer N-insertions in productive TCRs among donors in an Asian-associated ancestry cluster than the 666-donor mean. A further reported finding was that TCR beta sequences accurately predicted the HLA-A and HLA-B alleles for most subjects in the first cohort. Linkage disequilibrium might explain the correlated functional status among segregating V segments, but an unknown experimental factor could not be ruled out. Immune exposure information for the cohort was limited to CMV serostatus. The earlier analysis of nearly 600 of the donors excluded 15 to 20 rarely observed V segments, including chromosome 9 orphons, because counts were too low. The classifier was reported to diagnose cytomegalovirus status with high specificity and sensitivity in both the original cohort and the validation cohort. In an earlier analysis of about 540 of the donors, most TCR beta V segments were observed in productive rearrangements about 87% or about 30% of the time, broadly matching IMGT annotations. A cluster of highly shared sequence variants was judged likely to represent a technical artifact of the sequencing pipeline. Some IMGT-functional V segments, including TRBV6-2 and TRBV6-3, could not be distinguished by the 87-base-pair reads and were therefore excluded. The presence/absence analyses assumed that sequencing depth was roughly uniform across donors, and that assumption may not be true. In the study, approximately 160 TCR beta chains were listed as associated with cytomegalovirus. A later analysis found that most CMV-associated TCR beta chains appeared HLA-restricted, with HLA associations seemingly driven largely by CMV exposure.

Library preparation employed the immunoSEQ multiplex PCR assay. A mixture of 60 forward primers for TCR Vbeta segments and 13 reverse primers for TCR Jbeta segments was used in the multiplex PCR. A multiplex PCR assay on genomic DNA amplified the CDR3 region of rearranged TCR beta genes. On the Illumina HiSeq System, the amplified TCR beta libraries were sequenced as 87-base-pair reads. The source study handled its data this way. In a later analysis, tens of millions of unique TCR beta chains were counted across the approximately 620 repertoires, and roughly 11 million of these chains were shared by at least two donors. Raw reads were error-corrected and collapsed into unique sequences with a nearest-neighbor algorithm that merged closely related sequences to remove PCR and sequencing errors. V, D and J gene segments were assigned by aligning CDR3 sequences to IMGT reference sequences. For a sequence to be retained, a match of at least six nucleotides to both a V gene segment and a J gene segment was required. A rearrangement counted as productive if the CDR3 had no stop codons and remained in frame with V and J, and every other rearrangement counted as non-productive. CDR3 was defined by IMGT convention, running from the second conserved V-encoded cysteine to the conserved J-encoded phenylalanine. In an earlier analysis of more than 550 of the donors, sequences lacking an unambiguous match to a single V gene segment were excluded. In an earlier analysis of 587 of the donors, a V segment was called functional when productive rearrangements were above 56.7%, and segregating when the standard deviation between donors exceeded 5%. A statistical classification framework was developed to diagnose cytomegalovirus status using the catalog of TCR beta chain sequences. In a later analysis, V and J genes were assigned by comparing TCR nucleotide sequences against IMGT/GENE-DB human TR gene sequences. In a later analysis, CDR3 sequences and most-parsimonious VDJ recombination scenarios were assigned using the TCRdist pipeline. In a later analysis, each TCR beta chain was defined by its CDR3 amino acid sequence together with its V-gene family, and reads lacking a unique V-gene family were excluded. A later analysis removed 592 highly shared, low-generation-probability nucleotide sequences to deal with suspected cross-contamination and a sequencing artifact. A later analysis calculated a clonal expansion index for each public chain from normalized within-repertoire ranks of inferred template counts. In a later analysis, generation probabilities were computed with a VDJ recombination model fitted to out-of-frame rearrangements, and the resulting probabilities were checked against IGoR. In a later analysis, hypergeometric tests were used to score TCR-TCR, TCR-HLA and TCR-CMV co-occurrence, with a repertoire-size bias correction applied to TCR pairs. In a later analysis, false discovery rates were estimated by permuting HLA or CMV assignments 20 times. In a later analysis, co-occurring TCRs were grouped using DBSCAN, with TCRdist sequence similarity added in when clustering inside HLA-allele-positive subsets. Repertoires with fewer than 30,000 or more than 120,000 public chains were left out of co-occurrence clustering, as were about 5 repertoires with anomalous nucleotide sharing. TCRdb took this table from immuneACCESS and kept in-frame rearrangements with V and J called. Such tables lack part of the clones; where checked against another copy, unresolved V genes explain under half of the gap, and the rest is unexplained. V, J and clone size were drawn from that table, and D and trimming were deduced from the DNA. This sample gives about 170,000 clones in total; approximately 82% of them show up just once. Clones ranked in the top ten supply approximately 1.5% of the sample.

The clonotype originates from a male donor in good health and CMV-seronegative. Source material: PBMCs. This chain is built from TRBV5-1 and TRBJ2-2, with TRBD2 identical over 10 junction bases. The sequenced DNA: TGCGCCAGCAGCCCGCCTTCCGGGACTAGCGAGAACACCGGGGAGCTGTTTTTT. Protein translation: CASSPPSGTSENTGELFF.